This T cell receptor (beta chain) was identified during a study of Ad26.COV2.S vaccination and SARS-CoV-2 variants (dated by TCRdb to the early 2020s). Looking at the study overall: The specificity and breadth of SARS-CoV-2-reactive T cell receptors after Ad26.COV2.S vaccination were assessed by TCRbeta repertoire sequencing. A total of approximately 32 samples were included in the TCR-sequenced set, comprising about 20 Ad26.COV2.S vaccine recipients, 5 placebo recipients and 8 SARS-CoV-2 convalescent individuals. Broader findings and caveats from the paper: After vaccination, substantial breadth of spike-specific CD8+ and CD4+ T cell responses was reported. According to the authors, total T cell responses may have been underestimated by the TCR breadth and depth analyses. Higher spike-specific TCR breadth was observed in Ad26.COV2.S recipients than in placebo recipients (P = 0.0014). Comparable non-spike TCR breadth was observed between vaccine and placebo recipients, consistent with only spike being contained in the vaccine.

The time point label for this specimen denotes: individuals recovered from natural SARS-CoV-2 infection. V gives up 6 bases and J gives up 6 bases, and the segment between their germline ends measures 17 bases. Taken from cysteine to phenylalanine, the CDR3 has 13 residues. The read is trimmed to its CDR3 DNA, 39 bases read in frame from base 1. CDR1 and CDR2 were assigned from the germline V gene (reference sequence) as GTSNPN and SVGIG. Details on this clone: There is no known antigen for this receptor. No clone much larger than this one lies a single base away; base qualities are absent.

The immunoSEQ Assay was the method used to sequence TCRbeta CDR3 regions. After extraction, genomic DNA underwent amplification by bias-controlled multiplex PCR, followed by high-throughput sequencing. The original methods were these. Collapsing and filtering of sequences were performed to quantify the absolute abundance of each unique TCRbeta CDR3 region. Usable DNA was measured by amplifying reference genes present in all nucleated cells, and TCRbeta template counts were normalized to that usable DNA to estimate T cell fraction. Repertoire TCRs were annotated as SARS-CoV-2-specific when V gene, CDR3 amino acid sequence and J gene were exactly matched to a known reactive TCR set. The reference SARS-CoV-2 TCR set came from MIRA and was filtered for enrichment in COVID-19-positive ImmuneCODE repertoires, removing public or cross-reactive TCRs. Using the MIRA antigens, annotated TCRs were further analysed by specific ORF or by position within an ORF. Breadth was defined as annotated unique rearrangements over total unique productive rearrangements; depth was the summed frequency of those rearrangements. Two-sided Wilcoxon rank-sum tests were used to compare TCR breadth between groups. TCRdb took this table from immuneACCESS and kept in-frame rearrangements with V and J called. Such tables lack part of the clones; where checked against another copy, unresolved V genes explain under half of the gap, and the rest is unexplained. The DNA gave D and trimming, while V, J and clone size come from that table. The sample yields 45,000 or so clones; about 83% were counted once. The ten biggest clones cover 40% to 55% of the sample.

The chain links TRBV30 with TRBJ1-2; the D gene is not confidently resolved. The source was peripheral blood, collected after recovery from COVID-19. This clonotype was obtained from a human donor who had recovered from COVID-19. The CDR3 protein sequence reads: CACAEGPGDGYTF. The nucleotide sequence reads TGTGCCTGTGCCGAAGGCCCTGGGGATGGCTACACCTTC.